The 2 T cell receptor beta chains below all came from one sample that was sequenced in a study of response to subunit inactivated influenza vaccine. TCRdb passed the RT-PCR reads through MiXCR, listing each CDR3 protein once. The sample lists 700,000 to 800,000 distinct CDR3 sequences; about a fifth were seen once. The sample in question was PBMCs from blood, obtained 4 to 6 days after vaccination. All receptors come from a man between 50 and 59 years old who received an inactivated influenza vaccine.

CDR3 sequence (DNA): TGTGCCAGCAGCTCCGGACAGGGTTTCTACTACGAGCAGTACTTC. Amino acid sequence: CASSSGQGFYYEQYF. The genes are TRBV7-6 and TRBJ2-7; TRBD1 matches at 8 bases. V was clipped by 4 bases and J by 3 bases; unmatched bases: 8. There are 15 residues in the CDR3. Germline values: CDR1 SGHVS, CDR2 FNYEAQ. Drawing the rest from reference TRBV7-6 and TRBJ2-7, the complete variable domain is GAGVSQSPRYKVTKRGQDVALRCDPISGHVSLYWYRQALGQGPEFLTYFNYEAQQDKSGLPNDRFSAERPEGSISTLTIQRTEQRDSAMYRCASSSGQGFYYEQYFGPGTRLTVT.

CDR3 loop: CASSRRGQMNTEAFF. The CDR3 DNA follows: TGTGCCAGCAGCCGTAGGGGACAGATGAACACTGAAGCTTTCTTT. This chain uses TRBV7-9 with TRBJ1-1, with 7 bases fitting TRBD1. The length of the CDR3 is 15 residues. The V gene's germline CDR1 is SEHNR and CDR2 FQNEAQ (reference sequence). The junction had 6 bases not matched to a gene; V was cut back by 5 bases and J by 0 bases.